This T cell receptor (beta chain) was identified during a study of shared clonotypes between healthy human individuals. Whole-study results and caveats: Although depth was large, rarefaction showed that sequencing of the sorted subsets was incomplete. Non-shared clonotypes had lower generation probabilities than clonotypes shared by all four sorted-subset donors. Across subsets, estimated richness was generally greater for naive than for memory populations.

This CDR3 has 17 residues. The germline gives CDR1 SGHRS, CDR2 YFSETQ. V lost 2 bases to trimming and J lost 5 bases, with 22 bases between them. Clones were sequenced by immunoSEQ multiplex PCR, and TCRdb holds only the in-frame ones, with some missing. The repertoire holds some 2,100,000 clones, around 93% seen once, with about 1.5% in the top ten. On this clone itself: What it binds is unknown.

CD45RO negativity and positive selection for CCR7 defined naive CD8 cells, a population that excluded terminally differentiated effector memory CD45RA+ cells. Material: naive CD8+ T cells from PBMCs. The TCR sequence derives from a man younger than 35 in good health. Some clones in this sample may be carry-over from other donors' samples. This sequence joins TRBV5-1 and TRBJ2-5, with D unclear. The DNA of the CDR3 is TGCGCCAGCAGCTTTACACCCGGCTCCTATGGTGTGGAGACCCAGTACTTC. Amino acid sequence: CASSFTPGSYGVETQYF.